This TCR beta chain was found in a study of OX40 agonist ivuxolimab in advanced cancers. Study-level information: A male proportion of 70% to 90% was recorded, with mean age approximately 57 years and range roughly 23 to 85.

Sequenced by immunoSEQ multiplex PCR; TCRdb stores in-frame clones only, minus some. The sample lists tens of thousands of clones, about 90% occurring once. CDR3 length: 16 residues. V gave up 5 bases and J gave up 5 bases, with 21 bases separating them. Germline CDR1 and CDR2: SGHAT and FQNNGV. Findings and limits, study-wide: In the 0.1 to 3.0 mg/kg range, CD4+ and CD8+ blood T cells had expanded clonally by week 6.

Regarding this clone: The antigen is undetermined.

The input for sequencing was CD4+ or CD8+ T cells sorted from blood, taken in a trial of the OX40 agonist ivuxolimab. This receptor was obtained from an adult with an advanced solid tumor such as melanoma, head and neck, liver or kidney cancer. V is TRBV11-2 and J is TRBJ2-5; tentatively, D is TRBD2 (7 bases). CDR3 region: CASSQGGAGMRETQYF. The CDR3 DNA sequence: TGTGCCAGCAGCCAAGGGGGGGCTGGGATGCGTGAGACCCAGTACTTC.